Listed here are 25 T cell receptor beta chains from one sample, sequenced in a study of Graves' ophthalmopathy and Graves' hyperthyroidism. Amplification of TCR beta CDR3 regions used RNA transcripts. HTBI-primed first-round RT-PCR preceded second-round multiplex PCR. Via MiXCR, TCRdb re-called the multiplex PCR reads, giving one row per CDR3 protein. The data hold about 400,000 distinct CDR3 sequences, with 15% to 19% observed a single time. Sequencing was performed on peripheral blood. The receptors were gathered from a woman aged 18-29 years with stable Graves' hyperthyroidism.

This clonotype has a count of ten or more. The CDR3 is CASRSREGASEQYF. The CDR3 nucleotides are TGTGCCAGCAGATCAAGGGAGGGGGCGAGCGAGCAGTACTTC. The chain uses TRBV5-6 and TRBJ2-7; possibly TRBD1 or TRBD2 for D (7 bases each). V was clipped by 5 bases and J by 6 bases, with 18 bases between them. The CDR3 is made up of 14 amino acids. Germline V gene sequence: CDR1 SGHDT, CDR2 YYEEEE.

This clonotype has ten or more counts. The V and J genes are TRBV7-9 and TRBJ1-2, with 8 bases fitting TRBD1. V shed 2 bases, J shed 7 bases, and the junction held 9 bases outside the gene matches. This CDR3 contains 15 residues. Germline CDR1 reads SEHNR; CDR2 reads FQNEAQ (reference sequence). CDR3 protein: CASSLLRQGAAGYTF. The CDR3 DNA reads as TGTGCCAGCAGCTTACTTCGTCAGGGGGCGGCTGGCTACACCTTC. Supplemented by reference TRBV7-9 and TRBJ1-2, the full variable domain reads DTGVSQNPRHKITKRGQNVTFRCDPISEHNRLYWYRQTLGQGPEFLTYFQNEAQLEKSRLLSDRFSAERPKGSFSTLEIQRTEQGDSAMYLCASSLLRQGAAGYTFGSGTRLTVV.

CDR3 in amino acids: CASSLTLTGALQETQYF. The CDR3 DNA reads as TGTGCCAGCAGCCTTACTCTGACAGGGGCCCTACAAGAGACCCAGTACTTC. The chain uses TRBV27 and TRBJ2-5; TRBD1 matches 8 bases. Germline lookup yields CDR1 MNHEY and CDR2 SMNVEV (reference sequence). Losses at the gene ends were 6 bases for V and 2 bases for J; bases not matched to a gene: 14. The CDR3 spans 17 residues.

This clonotype occurred many times. V gene TRBV6-1 combines with J gene TRBJ2-7; D not certain. Per germline, CDR1 MNHNS and CDR2 SASEGT. V lost 1 base and J 0 bases, leaving 10 bases between the germline ends. This CDR3 has 15 residues. CDR3 DNA sequence: TGTGCCAGCAGTGAAGGGGGTTTGGGCTCCTACGAGCAGTACTTC. It specifies CASSEGGLGSYEQYF.

At least ten counts were recorded for this clonotype. CDR3 amino acids: CATSDHQGNNEQFF. The CDR3 region has the DNA TGTGCCACCAGTGATCACCAGGGAAACAATGAGCAGTTCTTC. The genes are TRBV24-1 and TRBJ2-1; weak D call: TRBD1 (5 bases). The CDR3 length is 14 residues. V lost 3 bases, J lost 5 bases, and 10 bases lay in between. Per germline, CDR1 KGHDR and CDR2 SFDVKD.

There are many counts of this clonotype. The chain is built from TRBV6-2 or TRBV6-3 and TRBJ2-7; weak D call: TRBD1 (5 bases). Trimming removed 8 bases from V and 0 bases from J, with 8 bases in between. CDR1 and CDR2 (germline): MNHEY, SVGEGT. The length of the CDR3 is 12 residues. CDR3 loop: CASDDSSYEQYF. The DNA for the CDR3 is TGTGCCAGCGACGACAGCTCCTACGAGCAGTACTTC.

The gene calls are TRBV5-6 and TRBJ1-5, with TRBD1 matching 8 bases. The CDR3 runs 14 residues. J gave up 8 bases and V 2 bases, and 6 bases lay outside the gene matches. Germline assignment: CDR1 SGHDT and CDR2 YYEEEE. The CDR3 loop is CASSFGTGTKPQHF. CDR3 sequence (DNA): TGTGCCAGCAGCTTTGGGACAGGCACGAAGCCCCAGCATTTT.

At least ten counts were recorded for this clonotype. CDR3 residues: CASSVHEGMNTEAFF. Written as DNA, the CDR3 is TGTGCCAGCAGCGTACATGAGGGGATGAACACTGAAGCTTTCTTT. The rearrangement uses TRBV9 and TRBJ1-1; possible D gene TRBD1, 5 bases. Looked up from germline, CDR1 is SGDLS and CDR2 is YYNGEE. The CDR3 has 15 amino acids. Trimming removed 1 base from V and 0 bases from J, with 10 bases in between.

This clonotype showed up many times. The chain joins TRBV12-3 or TRBV12-4 to TRBJ2-7; D may correspond to TRBD1 or TRBD2 (5 bases each). This CDR3 comprises 13 residues. Trimming pared 6 bases from V and 5 bases from J, leaving 14 bases between. The chain's CDR3 is CASSRGPLDEQYF. In nucleotides, the CDR3 is TGTGCCAGCAGCCGGGGACCGCTCGACGAGCAGTACTTC.

This clonotype was seen repeatedly, ten times or more. The chain employs TRBV20-1 and TRBJ1-1; D gene unclear. The CDR3 extends over 12 amino acids. CDR1 is DFQATT, CDR2 SNEGSKA, per germline (reference sequence). Trimming pared 5 bases from V and 0 bases from J, leaving 7 bases between. CDR3 amino acids: CSAGSVNTEAFF. Written as DNA, the CDR3 is TGCAGTGCTGGCTCTGTGAACACTGAAGCTTTCTTT.

This clonotype was seen repeatedly, ten times or more. This chain uses TRBV6-1 with TRBJ1-2, with D tentatively TRBD1 (6 bases). From germline, CDR1 is MNHNS and CDR2 SASEGT. With 6 bases removed from V and 0 bases from J, the gap between germline ends came to 8 bases. This CDR3 region has 13 residues. CDR3 protein: CASRRTANYGYTF. DNA of the CDR3: TGTGCCAGCAGACGGACAGCTAACTATGGCTACACCTTC.

This clonotype was counted ten times or more. The rearrangement uses TRBV7-2 and TRBJ1-5; 9 bases line up with TRBD1. Germline CDR1 and CDR2: SGHTA and FQGNSA. The CDR3 extends over 15 amino acids. J was trimmed by 2 bases and V by 4 bases; bases with no gene match: 3. As DNA, the CDR3 is TGTGCCAGCAGCTATGGGGACAGGGGCAATCAGCCCCAGCATTTT. Its translation: CASSYGDRGNQPQHF.

At least ten counts were recorded for this clonotype. The J gene is TRBJ2-5, the V gene TRBV24-1, with a weak D call TRBD1 (6 bases). This CDR3 region has 16 residues. Per germline, CDR1 KGHDR and CDR2 SFDVKD. V gave up 4 bases and J gave up 5 bases, with 19 bases separating them. Here the CDR3 reads CATSEAGQTFRETQYF. The CDR3 DNA follows: TGTGCCACCAGTGAGGCTGGACAGACGTTTCGGGAGACCCAGTACTTC.

The chain uses TRBV3-1 and TRBJ2-4, with TRBD1 identical over 9 bases. CDR3 length: 17 amino acids. CDR1 is LGHDT and CDR2 is YNNKEL in the germline V gene (reference sequence). The trim removed 0 bases at V and 4 bases at J, leaving 7 bases unmatched. CDR3 DNA sequence: TGTGCCAGCAGCCAAGACAGGGACAGGGCCTTAAAAAACATTCAGTACTTC. Its translation is CASSQDRDRALKNIQYF.

This clonotype was picked up many times. The gene calls are TRBV9 and TRBJ2-7; 8 positions match TRBD2. Germline V lookup: CDR1 SGDLS, CDR2 YYNGEE. The CDR3 length is 14 residues. V lost 3 bases and J lost 3; bases outside the gene matches: 5. This CDR3 is CASSAWTSSYEQYF. The DNA for the CDR3 is TGTGCCAGCAGCGCTTGGACTAGCAGCTACGAGCAGTACTTC.

This clonotype came up many times. The J gene is TRBJ2-1, the V gene TRBV19; D is uncertain. Germline CDR1 reads LNHDA; CDR2 reads SQIVND (reference sequence). The CDR3 covers 12 residues. V was cut by 3 bases and J by 8 bases, with 8 bases left in between. The DNA for the CDR3 is TGTGCCAGTAGTATTAACAGCTATGAGCAGTTCTTC. It is translated as CASSINSYEQFF.

This chain connects TRBV12-3 or TRBV12-4 to TRBJ1-1; D is unresolved. The CDR3 contains 15 residues. With 5 bases removed from V and 4 bases from J, the gap between germline ends came to 17 bases. CDR3 amino acids: CASSPLAGGGTEAFF. In nucleotides, the CDR3 is TGTGCCAGCAGTCCCCTTGCCGGCGGAGGCACTGAAGCTTTCTTT.

This clonotype has at least ten counts. The chain recombines TRBV6-1 with TRBJ2-5; TRBD2 might be the D (6 bases). Deletions cut 8 bases from V and 5 bases from J, with 12 bases between. Germline lookup yields CDR1 MNHNS and CDR2 SASEGT. The CDR3 loop spans 12 amino acids. The CDR3 reads CASRRGRETQYF. The CDR3 DNA reads as TGTGCCAGCCGTCGTGGGAGGGAGACCCAGTACTTC.

This clonotype showed up just a few times. The chain is built from TRBV3-1 and TRBJ1-2; D unresolved. V dropped 5 bases and J dropped 8 bases, with 9 bases sitting between them. CDR1 is LGHDT, CDR2 YNNKEL, per germline (reference sequence). This CDR3 is built from 11 residues. The CDR3 protein is CASSNGIGYTF. The CDR3 DNA reads TGTGCCAGCAGCAACGGGATCGGCTACACCTTC.

This rearrangement joins TRBV6-5 to TRBJ1-3; 8 bases are a match to TRBD1. Germline assignment: CDR1 MNHEY and CDR2 SVGAGI. The CDR3 consists of 15 residues. The junction had 5 bases not matched to a gene; V was cut back by 3 bases and J by 4 bases. In nucleotides, the CDR3 is TGTGCCAGCAGTTATGGACAGGGTTTCGGAAACACCATATATTTT. This translates into CASSYGQGFGNTIYF.

This clonotype was seen at least ten times. The chain employs TRBV28 and TRBJ1-2; weak D call: TRBD1 (6 bases). V lost 10 bases to trimming and J lost 5 bases, with 26 bases between them. The CDR3 covers 16 residues. Germline CDR1 and CDR2: MDHEN and SYDVKM. The CDR3 sequence is CATAPGTTFNPYGYTF. The CDR3 DNA reads TGTGCCACCGCCCCTGGGACAACCTTTAACCCATATGGCTACACCTTC.

This clonotype occurred many times. The CDR3 region has the DNA TGTGCCAGCAGTCGAACCACAGGGGGCGCAGGCTACGAGCAGTACTTC. Translating it yields CASSRTTGGAGYEQYF. This sequence joins TRBV6-2 or TRBV6-3 and TRBJ2-7, with 9 bases matching TRBD1. CDR3 length: 16 amino acids. Germline assignment: CDR1 MNHEY and CDR2 SVGEGT. V shed 5 bases and J 3 bases; nucleotides not matched to a gene: 11.

This clonotype has ten or more counts. CDR3 nucleotide sequence: TGCGCCAGCAGCCAAGGACAGGGGGAAGAGACCCAGTACTTC. It yields the protein CASSQGQGEETQYF. The chain has TRBV4-1 and TRBJ2-5; 9 nucleotides align to TRBD1. The CDR3 extends over 14 amino acids. Germline V gene lookup returns CDR1 MGHRA and CDR2 YSYEKL. The V segment lost 1 base and the J segment 3 bases; nucleotides outside the gene matches: 0.

This clonotype was found many times. In DNA form, the CDR3 reads TGCAGTGCTACAGGGTTCGACTATGGCTACACCTTC. Encoded protein: CSATGFDYGYTF. The J gene is TRBJ1-2, the V gene TRBV20-1; D perhaps matches TRBD1 (5 bases). This CDR3 comprises 12 residues. Trimming stripped 4 bases from V and 3 bases from J, with 9 bases between. Germline assignment: CDR1 DFQATT and CDR2 SNEGSKA (reference sequence).

The J gene is TRBJ2-7, the V gene TRBV2, with D possibly being TRBD1 (6 bases). V was cut by 4 bases and J by 1 base, with 11 bases left in between. Germline lookup yields CDR1 SNHLY and CDR2 FYNNEI. CDR3 length: 14 residues. The CDR3 DNA reads as TGTGCCAGCAGTGTGGGCAGGGGATCCTACGAGCAGTACTTC. This codes for CASSVGRGSYEQYF.